The 23 T cell receptor beta chains below come from one sample, sequenced in a study of CD8+ T cells in alopecia areata. Reverse transcription of extracted RNA yielded cDNA, which provided the sequencing template. Here immunoSEQ multiplex PCR was the method, and the copy in TCRdb shows in-frame clones only, minus some. The sample holds some 51,000 clones, 90% to 97% seen once. The sample in question was CD8+ T cells sorted from blood, obtained at week 0. The source of these receptors is a human donor with alopecia areata.

This chain uses TRBV11-2 with TRBJ2-7; 10 bases map to TRBD2. V was clipped by 5 bases and J by 6 bases; unmatched bases: 7. The CDR3 loop spans 14 amino acids. The germline CDR1 and CDR2 sequences are SGHAT and FQNNGV. The CDR3 coding sequence is TGTGCCAGCAGCCCCGGGACTAGCGCCGTCGAGCAGTACTTC. It encodes CASSPGTSAVEQYF.

V usage is TRBV27 and J usage is TRBJ2-7; D possibly corresponds to TRBD2 (7 bases). The germline V gene has CDR1 MNHEY and CDR2 SMNVEV (reference sequence). This CDR3 is 15 amino acids long. Trimming took 2 bases from V and 3 from J, leaving 14 bases between them. For the CDR3, the DNA is TGTGCCAGCAGTTTAAGGGGGGGGAATTACTACGAGCAGTACTTC. Translated, it gives CASSLRGGNYYEQYF.

In the case of this clone: Relative to the germline gene, one junction end is altered; a read error may explain this. The rearrangement joins TRBV11-2 to TRBJ2-7, with 9 bases lining up with TRBD2. The CDR3 sequence is 15 residues long. Germline CDR1 is SGHAT and CDR2 is FQNNGV. The CDR3 reads CASTLTGLAHDGQYF. In nucleotides, the CDR3 is TGTGCCAGCACCTTAACGGGACTAGCTCACGACGGGCAGTACTTC.

This rearrangement joins TRBV11-2 to TRBJ2-3; 8 nucleotides match TRBD1. The V gene end was trimmed by 3 bases and the J gene end by 3 bases; junction bases not matched to a gene: 5. The CDR3 is 15 amino acids. Germline CDR1 is SGHAT and CDR2 is FQNNGV. CDR3 in amino acids: CASSFSDRETDTQYF. The CDR3 DNA sequence: TGTGCCAGCAGCTTTTCGGACAGGGAGACAGATACGCAGTATTTT.

This chain links TRBV7-8 with TRBJ1-1; D is possibly TRBD1 (6 bases). The CDR3 has 14 amino acids. V was shortened by 3 bases and J by 6 bases, with 14 bases between the two germline ends. Germline V gene data show CDR1 as SGHVS and CDR2 as FQNEAQ. DNA for the CDR3: TGTGCCAGCAGCTTGGGGGCGGTGGACGCTGAAGCTTTCTTT. Amino acids: CASSLGAVDAEAFF.

V and J are TRBV5-1 and TRBJ1-3; D is undetermined. V gave up 3 bases and J gave up 3 bases, with 7 bases separating them. CDR3 size: 13 residues. CDR1 and CDR2 from the germline V gene are SGHRS and YFSETQ. CDR3 in DNA: TGCGCCAGCAGCTATAGAGATGGAAACACCATATATTTT. It yields the protein CASSYRDGNTIYF.

For the CDR3, the DNA is TGTGCCAGTAGGCCCTTGGGGAACACTGAAGCTTTCTTT. Amino acids: CASRPLGNTEAFF. This chain joins TRBV19 and TRBJ1-1, with D uncertain. Between the trimmed V and J ends, which lost 6 bases and 1 base, there was a span of 9 bases. The CDR3 is made up of 13 amino acids. The germline V gene has CDR1 LNHDA and CDR2 SQIVND (reference sequence).

The gene calls are TRBV4-1 and TRBJ2-3, with 7 nucleotides matching TRBD1. V trimming: 0 bases; J trimming: 3 bases; junction bases outside the gene matches: 6. CDR1 and CDR2 from the germline V gene are MGHRA and YSYEKL. The CDR3 consists of 16 residues. CDR3 in amino acids: CASSQDHEGATDTQYF. CDR3 nucleotides: TGCGCCAGCAGCCAAGATCACGAGGGGGCGACAGATACGCAGTATTTT.

The chain carries TRBV29-1 and TRBJ2-7; TRBD2 matches 7 bases. The CDR3 has 13 residues. Per germline, CDR1 SQVTM and CDR2 ANQGSEA. Trimming took 4 bases from V and 7 from J; bases not matched to a gene: 10. CDR3 nucleotide sequence: TGCAGCGTTGGAGCAGACCCCGGGAGGGAGCAGTACTTC. It translates to CSVGADPGREQYF.

This chain links TRBV4-3 with TRBJ2-3, with TRBD1 identical over 9 bases. The CDR3 runs 16 residues. The V segment lost 4 bases and the J segment 5 bases; nucleotides outside the gene matches: 10. The germline V gene has CDR1 LGHNA and CDR2 YSLEER. The DNA of the CDR3 is TGCGCCAGCAGCCTAACCCCCCGGACAGGGGAAGATACGCAGTATTTT. Its translation is CASSLTPRTGEDTQYF.

The chain couples TRBV7-9 to TRBJ1-2, with D possibly matching TRBD1 (5 bases). CDR1 SEHNR and CDR2 FQNEAQ come from the germline V gene (reference sequence). The V end was cut by 4 bases, the J end by 3 bases, with 15 bases between. The CDR3 is 15 residues long. The CDR3 loop reads CASSSPNQGDYGYTF. CDR3 DNA: TGTGCCAGCAGCTCCCCCAACCAGGGTGACTATGGCTACACCTTC.

The rearrangement uses TRBV7-9 and TRBJ1-1; D remains ambiguous. This CDR3 has 12 amino acids. V dropped 5 bases and J dropped 1 base, with 5 bases sitting between them. Germline V gene data show CDR1 as SEHNR and CDR2 as FQNEAQ (reference sequence). Here the CDR3 DNA reads TGTGCCAGCAGCGCTTGGAACACTGAAGCTTTCTTT. Its translation is CASSAWNTEAFF.

The chain employs TRBV10-2 and TRBJ1-5; the match to TRBD1 covers 7 bases. The V and J ends lost 0 bases and 1 base, in that order; junction bases with no gene match: 9. The CDR3 runs to 18 residues. Germline CDR1 is WSHSY and CDR2 is SAAADI. The CDR3 region has the DNA TGCGCCAGCAGTGAGTCGATCGTGGTAGGGGGCAGCAATCAGCCCCAGCATTTT. This translates into CASSESIVVGGSNQPQHF.

This chain joins TRBV7-9 and TRBJ1-1; 8 bases align to TRBD1. From germline, CDR1 is SEHNR and CDR2 FQNEAQ (reference sequence). The junction had 3 bases not matched to a gene; V was cut back by 5 bases and J by 1 base. The CDR3 has 14 amino acids. As DNA, the CDR3 is TGTGCCAGCAGCACGGGACAGGAGAACACTGAAGCTTTCTTT. Translating it yields CASSTGQENTEAFF.

The genes are TRBV18 and TRBJ2-3, with D uncertain. The ends were cut back, 2 bases at V and 0 bases at J, with 3 bases in the middle. There are 13 residues in the CDR3. CDR1 and CDR2 from the germline V gene are KGHSH and LQKENI. CDR3 coding DNA: TGTGCCAGCTCACCAGATAGCACAGATACGCAGTATTTT. Translation gives CASSPDSTDTQYF.

This chain links TRBV11-2 with TRBJ2-3; 14 bases line up with TRBD2. Germline CDR1 is SGHAT and CDR2 is FQNNGV. The J segment lost 7 bases and the V segment lost 5 bases, leaving 8 bases of the junction unmatched. The CDR3 is 16 residues long. This CDR3 is CASSKATSGGANTQYF. As DNA, the CDR3 is TGTGCCAGCAGCAAGGCGACTAGCGGGGGGGCAAATACGCAGTATTTT.

J is TRBJ2-1 and V is TRBV7-9, with unresolved D. V shed 1 base and J shed 8 bases, with 6 bases lying between them. The germline V gene encodes CDR1 SEHNR and CDR2 FQNEAQ (reference sequence). This CDR3 comprises 12 residues. The CDR3 DNA reads TGTGCCAGCAGCTTAGACTCCCATGAGCAGTTCTTC. This gives the protein CASSLDSHEQFF.

The gene calls are TRBV11-1 and TRBJ2-7, with 9 bases that match TRBD1. CDR1 is SGHAT and CDR2 is FQDESV in the germline V gene (reference sequence). The CDR3 consists of 15 residues. J gave up 1 base and V 2 bases, and 3 bases lay outside the gene matches. The CDR3 sequence is CASSLRTGESYEQYF. CDR3 DNA: TGTGCCAGCAGCTTAAGGACAGGGGAATCCTACGAGCAGTACTTC. The whole variable domain, remainder taken from reference TRBV11-1 and TRBJ2-7, is EAEVAQSPRYKITEKSQAVAFWCDPISGHATLYWYRQILGQGPELLVQFQDESVVDDSQLPKDRFSAERLKGVDSTLKIQPAELGDSAMYLCASSLRTGESYEQYFGPGTRLTVT.

This clone has only one observation. CDR3 in amino acids: CASSGRDRAGETQYF. Written as DNA, the CDR3 is TGTGCCAGCAGCGGCCGGGACAGGGCTGGAGAGACCCAGTACTTC. The gene calls are TRBV9 and TRBJ2-5, with TRBD1 matching 9 bases. This CDR3 has 15 amino acids. Germline assignment: CDR1 SGDLS and CDR2 YYNGEE. Losses at the gene ends were 3 bases for V and 4 bases for J; bases not matched to a gene: 7. Combining the CDR3 with reference TRBV9 and TRBJ2-5 gives the whole variable domain DSGVTQTPKHLITATGQRVTLRCSPRSGDLSVYWYQQSLDQGLQFLIQYYNGEERAKGNILERFSAQQFPDLHSELNLSSLELGDSALYFCASSGRDRAGETQYFGPGTRLLVL.

This sequence joins TRBV7-8 and TRBJ1-1, with a possible D match to TRBD1 (5 bases). This CDR3 contains 13 residues. CDR1 and CDR2 from the germline V gene are SGHVS and FQNEAQ. V was clipped by 2 bases and J by 5 bases, with 9 bases between them. The CDR3 region is CASSLPGSTEAFF. CDR3 DNA: TGTGCCAGCAGCTTACCAGGGAGTACTGAAGCTTTCTTT.

The V and J genes are TRBV19 and TRBJ1-2, with TRBD1 identical over 7 bases. Germline V lookup: CDR1 LNHDA, CDR2 SQIVND (reference sequence). V shed 7 bases, J shed 5 bases, and the junction held 7 bases outside the gene matches. CDR3 length equals 13 residues. CDR3 sequence (DNA): TGTGCCAGTATAAAGAGGGGACAGTATGGCTACACCTTC. It translates to CASIKRGQYGYTF.

The chain links TRBV21-1 to TRBJ2-7; whether TRBD1, the table's D call, matches the DNA was not checked. TRBV21-1 is labeled a pseudogene. The CDR3 loop spans 17 amino acids. The CDR3 sequence is CASSTWTGEGDNYEQYF. CDR3 DNA sequence: TGTGCCAGCAGCACCTGGACAGGGGAAGGGGACAACTACGAGCAGTACTTC.

The rearrangement uses TRBV7-2 and TRBJ2-1; 8 bases match TRBD2. This CDR3 has 16 amino acids. Germline V gives CDR1 SGHTA, CDR2 FQGNSA. V dropped 1 base and J dropped 2; count of bases not matched to a gene: 4. Written as DNA, the CDR3 is TGTGCCAGCAGCTTAGTGTTGCGGGGGGCCTACAATGAGCAGTTCTTC. It yields the protein CASSLVLRGAYNEQFF.